The 30 T cell receptor beta chains below all came from one sample that was sequenced in a study of T cells in Graves' hyperthyroidism and ophthalmopathy. The TCR beta CDR3 regions underwent amplification using RNA transcripts as the source. In the first-round RT-PCR of the TCR CDR3, the HTBI primer set was used. TCRdb reprocessed the multiplex PCR reads via MiXCR and lists one record per CDR3 protein. The table records roughly 500,000 distinct CDR3 sequences, around 22% of them present only once. Source material: blood. The source of these receptors is a woman aged 25 to 39 with Graves' ophthalmopathy.

The CDR3 region is CASTRDNFYGYTF. The DNA of the CDR3 is TGTGCCAGCACCCGCGACAATTTCTATGGCTACACCTTC. V gene TRBV28 combines with J gene TRBJ1-2, with D unresolved. CDR3 size: 13 residues. Germline V lookup: CDR1 MDHEN, CDR2 SYDVKM. Between the trimmed V and J ends, which lost 7 bases and 4 bases, there was a span of 13 bases.

The sample holds many counts of this clonotype. The chain carries TRBV19 and TRBJ1-1, with 8 bases matching TRBD1. The V gene's germline CDR1 is LNHDA and CDR2 SQIVND (reference sequence). The CDR3 length is 14 residues. V was pared by 7 bases and J by 10 bases, with 14 bases of the junction left unmatched. CDR3 DNA sequence: TGTGCCAGTAATAGATGGGACAGGCCGGTGGGAGCTTTCTTT. Translation: CASNRWDRPVGAFF.

The V and J genes are TRBV20-1 and TRBJ1-3, with TRBD1 matching over 8 bases. Trimming cost V 3 bases and J 4 bases; bases outside gene matches: 2. Germline assignment: CDR1 DFQATT and CDR2 SNEGSKA (reference sequence). This CDR3 spans 13 amino acids. CDR3: CSASGTGGNTIYF. The CDR3 DNA follows: TGCAGTGCTAGTGGGACAGGAGGAAACACCATATATTTT.

CDR3 region: CASSMVPPQETQYF. CDR3 sequence (DNA): TGTGCCAGTAGTATGGTTCCCCCCCAAGAGACCCAGTACTTC. The genes are TRBV19 and TRBJ2-5; D gene uncertain. This CDR3 has 14 residues. In germline, CDR1 is LNHDA, CDR2 SQIVND (reference sequence). V was clipped by 3 bases and J by 1 base, with 9 bases between them. Supplemented by reference TRBV19 and TRBJ2-5, the full variable domain reads DGGITQSPKYLFRKEGQNVTLSCEQNLNHDAMYWYRQDPGQGLRLIYYSQIVNDFQKGDIAEGYSVSREKKESFPLTVTSAQKNPTAFYLCASSMVPPQETQYFGPGTRLLVL.

The count of this clonotype is one. The junction departs from the called germline gene at one end, perhaps through a read error. The chain links TRBV12-3 or TRBV12-4 to TRBJ1-2; D not certain. The CDR3 has 13 amino acids. The CDR3: CASSLGVSYGHTF. CDR3 in DNA: TGTGCCAGCAGTTTAGGTGTGAGCTATGGCCACACCTTC.

This clonotype was seen a handful of times. V and J are TRBV14 and TRBJ1-5; TRBD1 is a possible D gene (6 bases). V shed 6 bases and J shed 4 bases, with 16 bases lying between them. The germline V gene encodes CDR1 SGHDN and CDR2 FVKESK. CDR3 length equals 15 residues. CDR3 DNA: TGTGCCAGCAGAAGATGGGACAATAAAAATCAGCCCCAGCATTTT. Translating it yields CASRRWDNKNQPQHF.

At least ten counts were recorded for this clonotype. This chain links TRBV18 with TRBJ1-5; D unclear. CDR1 is KGHSH, CDR2 LQKENI, per germline. The CDR3 length is 13 residues. Trimming removed 6 bases at V and 2 bases at J, with 8 bases between. CDR3 nucleotides: TGTGCCAGCTCCCGACGGGGCAATCAGCCCCAGCATTTT. Its protein is CASSRRGNQPQHF.

This clonotype was counted a single time. This rearrangement joins TRBV6-2 or TRBV6-3 to TRBJ1-1; D is unresolved. The CDR3 runs 14 residues. CDR1 is MNHEY and CDR2 is SVGEGT in the germline V gene. Trimming removed 6 bases from V and 2 bases from J, with 13 bases in between. CDR3 nucleotides: TGTGCCAGCAGGCCCGTTCCAGGAAACACTGAAGCTTTCTTT. Translating gives CASRPVPGNTEAFF.

This clonotype was counted many times. The rearrangement uses TRBV29-1 and TRBJ2-2, with D perhaps matching TRBD1 or TRBD2 (5 bases each). Germline CDR1 is SQVTM and CDR2 is ANQGSEA. CDR3 size: 15 residues. V lost 0 bases and J lost 2, with 10 bases in between. The CDR3 DNA sequence: TGCAGCGTTGAAGATGGGACGGCCAACACCGGGGAGCTGTTTTTT. Translating gives CSVEDGTANTGELFF.

This clonotype has at least ten counts. This chain joins TRBV7-9 and TRBJ2-7; the match to TRBD1 covers 7 bases. Germline assignment: CDR1 SEHNR and CDR2 FQNEAQ (reference sequence). Losses at the gene ends were 5 bases for V and 2 bases for J; bases not matched to a gene: 6. This CDR3 has 14 amino acids. This chain's CDR3 is CASSTLDRAYEQYF. The CDR3 DNA follows: TGTGCCAGCAGCACCCTCGACAGGGCCTACGAGCAGTACTTC.

This clonotype was recorded a few times. The chain has TRBV7-9 and TRBJ1-6; D ambiguous. Germline lookup yields CDR1 SEHNR and CDR2 FQNEAQ (reference sequence). V dropped 5 bases and J dropped 6 bases, with 11 bases sitting between them. The CDR3 is 14 residues long. The CDR3 sequence: CASSKDTSNSPLHF. The CDR3 coding sequence is TGTGCCAGCAGCAAGGATACCTCTAATTCACCCCTCCACTTT.

On this clonotype: A much larger clonotype is one base distant, so this may be a read error. This chain uses TRBV12-3 or TRBV12-4 with TRBJ1-2; D unresolved. CDR3 length: 10 amino acids. This CDR3 reads CACYNYGHTF. DNA of the CDR3: TGTGCCTGTTATAACTATGGCCACACCTTC.

This clonotype was detected ten times or more. A single base separates this from a much larger clone, so it may be a read error. The chain couples TRBV15 to TRBJ1-1; the match to TRBD1 covers 7 bases. The CDR3 contains 14 residues. CDR1 and CDR2 (germline): LNHNV, YYDKDF (reference sequence). Here the CDR3 DNA reads TGTGCCACCAGCGATCAGACAGGGAACACTGGAGCTTTCTTT. Translation gives CATSDQTGNTGAFF. The whole variable domain, filled in from reference TRBV15 and TRBJ1-1, reads DAMVIQNPRYQVTQFGKPVTLSCSQTLNHNVMYWYQQKSSQAPKLLFHYYDKDFNNEADTPDNFQSRRPNTSFCFLDIRSPGLGDTAMYLCATSDQTGNTGAFFGQGTRLTVV.

This clonotype was detected many times. CDR3 protein: CASSPGTGGSQPQHF. The CDR3 region has the DNA TGTGCCAGCAGTCCCGGGACAGGGGGTAGTCAGCCCCAGCATTTT. This rearrangement joins TRBV12-3 or TRBV12-4 to TRBJ1-5; 11 nucleotides agree with TRBD1. The CDR3 has 15 residues. V lost 5 bases to trimming and J lost 6 bases; unmatched junction nucleotides: 6.

This clonotype was observed many times. Here the CDR3 omits its conserved ending phenylalanine or tryptophan, so a read error is the likely source. J is TRBJ1-5 and V is TRBV28; no definite D call. The CDR3 covers 13 residues. V was clipped by 0 bases and J by 7 bases, with 7 bases between them. Per germline, CDR1 MDHEN and CDR2 SYDVKM. CDR3 nucleotides: TGTGCCAGCAGTTTATGGGCCCCCCAGCCCCAGCATCTT. Amino acids: CASSLWAPQPQHL.

This clonotype was recorded many times. The V gene is TRBV4-3, the J gene TRBJ1-1; 7 bases line up with TRBD1. J lost 1 base, V lost 0 bases, and 5 bases had no gene match. The CDR3 totals 16 residues. Germline CDR1 LGHNA, CDR2 YSLEER. The CDR3 DNA reads as TGCGCCAGCAGCCAAGATGTTCCAGGGGGGAACACTGAAGCTTTCTTT. Translation gives CASSQDVPGGNTEAFF.

V and J are TRBV6-1 and TRBJ1-3, with 8 nucleotides matching TRBD1. Trimming removed 6 bases from V and 0 bases from J; junction bases left unmatched: 4. The length of the CDR3 is 15 residues. CDR1 is MNHNS, CDR2 SASEGT, per germline. The CDR3 DNA reads TGTGCCAGCAGAAGACAGGGGTACTCTGGAAACACCATATATTTT. Translated: CASRRQGYSGNTIYF.

This clonotype was found many times. This rearrangement joins TRBV7-2 to TRBJ1-5; 7 nucleotides align to TRBD1. Germline CDR1 and CDR2: SGHTA and FQGNSA. Trimming took 5 bases from V and 6 from J; bases not matched to a gene: 10. This CDR3 has 15 residues. The CDR3 protein is CASSPRTGYTQPQHF. In DNA form, the CDR3 reads TGTGCCAGCAGCCCCCGGACAGGTTATACTCAGCCCCAGCATTTT.

This clonotype has a handful of counts. The V gene is TRBV20-1, the J gene TRBJ1-6; D gene ambiguous. The germline V gene has CDR1 DFQATT and CDR2 SNEGSKA (reference sequence). V was cut by 4 bases and J by 9 bases, with 10 bases left in between. This CDR3 contains 12 residues. The CDR3 spells CSAMVLSSPLHF. DNA of the CDR3: TGCAGTGCTATGGTGCTGAGTTCACCCCTCCACTTT.

This clonotype was counted many times. The chain uses TRBV6-5 and TRBJ2-7; maybe TRBD1 (6 bases). This CDR3 has 14 residues. Germline loops: CDR1 MNHEY, CDR2 SVGAGI. Trimming took 8 bases from V and 6 from J, leaving 20 bases between them. The CDR3 sequence: CASSPVPTGSEQYF. As DNA, the CDR3 is TGTGCCAGCTCGCCTGTACCTACAGGGTCCGAGCAGTACTTC.

This sequence joins TRBV7-8 and TRBJ2-4; 7 bases fit TRBD2. The germline V gene encodes CDR1 SGHVS and CDR2 FQNEAQ. Trimming cost V 1 base and J 0 bases; bases outside gene matches: 6. This CDR3 contains 17 residues. CDR3 sequence: CASSLDGGRLAKNIQYF. CDR3 DNA sequence: TGTGCCAGCAGCTTAGACGGGGGGAGACTAGCCAAAAACATTCAGTACTTC. Based on the CDR3 plus reference TRBV7-8 and TRBJ2-4, the full variable domain is GAGVSQSPRYKVAKRGQDVALRCDPISGHVSLFWYQQALGQGPEFLTYFQNEAQLDKSGLPSDRFFAERPEGSVSTLKIQRTQQEDSAVYLCASSLDGGRLAKNIQYFGAGTRLSVL.

CDR3 nucleotides: TGTGCCAGCAGTGAACGGACCGCCCCCTCGGAGACCCAGTACTTC. Amino acid sequence: CASSERTAPSETQYF. The genes are TRBV2 and TRBJ2-5, with D hard to call. Germline-derived CDR1 and CDR2 are SNHLY and FYNNEI. The V and J ends lost 2 bases and 5 bases respectively, with 15 bases between them. CDR3 size: 15 residues.

This clonotype was recorded at least ten times. The V and J genes are TRBV6-1 and TRBJ2-5; D perhaps matches TRBD2 (6 bases). The CDR3 has 14 residues. The ends were cut back, 3 bases at V and 3 bases at J, with 11 bases in the middle. Germline V gene lookup returns CDR1 MNHNS and CDR2 SASEGT. CDR3 in DNA: TGTGCCAGCAGTGATTGGCGGGGCGAAGAGACCCAGTACTTC. Its translation is CASSDWRGEETQYF.

Here the CDR3 reads CASSFFGRQETQYF. As DNA, the CDR3 is TGTGCCAGCAGCTTTTTTGGCCGACAAGAGACCCAGTACTTC. V gene TRBV11-1 combines with J gene TRBJ2-5; D not certain. V was cut by 3 bases and J by 2 bases, with 10 bases left in between. This CDR3 region has 14 residues. CDR1 is SGHAT, CDR2 FQDESV, per germline (reference sequence).

The chain joins TRBV20-1 to TRBJ2-7, with TRBD1 matching over 12 bases. The CDR3 extends over 14 amino acids. J gave up 7 bases and V 3 bases, and 7 bases lay outside the gene matches. The germline V gene has CDR1 DFQATT and CDR2 SNEGSKA (reference sequence). The CDR3 coding sequence is TGCAGTGCTAGTCAAGGGACAGGGGGCAGAGAGCAGTACTTC. It encodes CSASQGTGGREQYF.

This clonotype has a count of ten or more. V usage is TRBV28 and J usage is TRBJ2-7, with D possibly being TRBD1 or TRBD2 (5 bases each). This CDR3 spans 14 amino acids. Between the trimmed V and J ends, which lost 7 bases and 0 bases, there was a span of 13 bases. Looked up from germline, CDR1 is MDHEN and CDR2 is SYDVKM. In DNA, the CDR3 is TGTGCCAGCAAAGGGACCGCGAGCTCCTACGAGCAGTACTTC. This encodes CASKGTASSYEQYF.

This sequence joins TRBV27 and TRBJ2-2; 7 bases agree with TRBD1. V lost 3 bases to trimming and J lost 4 bases; unmatched junction nucleotides: 2. Germline values: CDR1 MNHEY, CDR2 SMNVEV (reference sequence). The CDR3 is 14 residues long. The CDR3 here is CASSFDRATGELFF. CDR3 bases: TGTGCCAGCAGTTTCGACAGGGCCACCGGGGAGCTGTTTTTT.

This clonotype was counted many times. The rearrangement links TRBV6-1 to TRBJ1-1, with TRBD1 matching over 10 bases. The length of the CDR3 is 14 residues. The V segment lost 9 bases and the J segment 1 base; nucleotides outside the gene matches: 5. Germline V lookup: CDR1 MNHNS, CDR2 SASEGT. CDR3 in DNA: TGTGCCAGTGACAGGGGGCGAACGAACACTGAAGCTTTCTTT. Protein sequence: CASDRGRTNTEAFF.

This clonotype was found many times. The chain has TRBV2 and TRBJ2-5, with 8 bases lining up with TRBD1. Germline CDR1 and CDR2: SNHLY and FYNNEI. The CDR3 runs to 14 residues. The V and J ends lost 3 bases and 6 bases, in that order; junction bases with no gene match: 6. CDR3 in DNA: TGTGCCAGCAGTGAGGCAGGGGGCGTGCAGACCCAGTACTTC. Residues: CASSEAGGVQTQYF.

On this clonotype: One junction end does not reproduce the germline sequence, and a read error may be involved. The chain combines TRBV28 with TRBJ1-5; TRBD1 aligns across 7 bases. CDR3 length: 15 amino acids. Germline V gene data show CDR1 as MDHEN and CDR2 as SYDVKM. In DNA form, the CDR3 reads TGTGTCAGCAGTATCCCCGTGACAGGGTATCAGCCCCAGCATTTT. Its translation is CVSSIPVTGYQPQHF.